The clone carrying this TCR beta chain was picked up a small number of times. Its antigen remains unknown. CDR1 is DFQATT, CDR2 SNEGSKA, per germline (reference sequence). V was clipped by 5 bases and J by 4 bases; unmatched bases: 3. The CDR3 totals 13 residues. The data are from a study of T-cell memory formation after mild COVID-19. In the study overall: TCR clusters showed largely donor specificity. Study results and limitations: Balance between CD4 and CD8 was seen in clones contracting day 15 to 85, and a CD4+ lean was seen in later expanders. The authors did not confirm SARS-CoV-2 specificity of second-wave clones peaking day 37.

Employing constant-segment primers, 5'RACE generated TCR alpha and TCR beta cDNA libraries bearing sample barcodes and UMIs. TCRdb reanalysed the 5' RACE reads using MiXCR and keeps one entry per CDR3 protein. Seen here are 300,000 to 400,000 distinct CDR3 sequences, around a sixth observed once, and the top ten hold about a fifth. The clonotype was recovered from a man in his late teens or twenties who had mild COVID-19 (a few samples of this study predate the infection). Cell type and time point are not known. The material sequenced was PBMCs or a T cell subset sorted from them (not recorded which). The chain employs TRBV20-1 and TRBJ2-7; 12 positions agree with TRBD1. The CDR3 DNA is TGCAGTGCTCCGGGACAGGGGGCTTACGAGCAGTACTTC. Translating gives CSAPGQGAYEQYF.